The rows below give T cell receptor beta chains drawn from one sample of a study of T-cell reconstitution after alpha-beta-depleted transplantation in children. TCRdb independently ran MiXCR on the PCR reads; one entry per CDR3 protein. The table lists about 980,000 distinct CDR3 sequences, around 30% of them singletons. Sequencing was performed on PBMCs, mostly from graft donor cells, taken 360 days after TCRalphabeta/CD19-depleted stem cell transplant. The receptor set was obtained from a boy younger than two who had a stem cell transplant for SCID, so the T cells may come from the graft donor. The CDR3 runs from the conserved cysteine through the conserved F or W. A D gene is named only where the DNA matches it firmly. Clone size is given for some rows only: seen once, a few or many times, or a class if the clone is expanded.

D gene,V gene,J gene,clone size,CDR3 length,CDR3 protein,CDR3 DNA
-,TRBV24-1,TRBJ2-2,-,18,CATSDPPGIPANTGELFF,TGTGCCACCAGTGATCCCCCCGGCATACCCGCGAACACCGGGGAGCTGTTTTTT
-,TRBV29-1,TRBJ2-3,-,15,CSVEAASLGTDTQYF,TGCAGCGTTGAGGCCGCCAGCCTCGGCACAGATACGCAGTATTTT
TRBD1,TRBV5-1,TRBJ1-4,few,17,CASSLREKTGGHGKLFF,TGCGCCAGCAGCTTACGCGAAAAAACAGGGGGCCATGGAAAACTGTTTTTT
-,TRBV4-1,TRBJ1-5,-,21,CASSQETPWGGLGNSNQPQHF,TGCGCCAGCAGCCAAGAAACCCCGTGGGGGGGGCTGGGGAATAGCAATCAGCCCCAGCATTTT
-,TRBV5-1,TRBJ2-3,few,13,CASSSGNADTQYF,TGCGCCAGCAGCTCGGGGAATGCAGATACGCAGTATTTT
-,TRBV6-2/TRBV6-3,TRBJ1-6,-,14,CASSPRRGVSPLHF,TGTGCCAGCAGTCCCCGTCGCGGGGTTTCACCCCTCCACTTT
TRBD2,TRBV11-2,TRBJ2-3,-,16,CASSSRGSGGGDTQYF,TGTGCCAGCAGCTCCCGGGGTAGCGGGGGTGGGGATACGCAGTATTTT
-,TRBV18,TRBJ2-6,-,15,CASSPGPSGANVLTF,TGTGCCAGCTCACCGGGACCTTCTGGGGCCAACGTCCTGACTTTC
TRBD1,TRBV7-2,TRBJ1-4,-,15,CASSALRGGNEKLFF,TGTGCCAGCAGCGCCCTTAGAGGGGGCAATGAAAAACTGTTTTTT
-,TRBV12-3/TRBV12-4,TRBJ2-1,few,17,CASSLTPNVAGCNEQFF,TGTGCCAGCAGTTTAACCCCTAATGTGGCAGGGTGCAATGAGCAGTTCTTC
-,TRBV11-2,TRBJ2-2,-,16,CASSLVPPTQTGELFF,TGTGCCAGCAGCTTAGTACCTCCTACACAGACCGGGGAGCTGTTTTTT
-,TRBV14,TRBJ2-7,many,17,CASSQGLGPRISYEQYF,TGTGCCAGCAGCCAAGGGTTGGGACCAAGGATCTCCTACGAGCAGTACTTC
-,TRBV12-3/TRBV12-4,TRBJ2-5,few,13,CASSWVTGETQYF,TGTGCCAGCAGTTGGGTGACCGGGGAGACCCAGTACTTC
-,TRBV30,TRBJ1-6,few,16,CAWSAGYGTFNSPLHF,TGTGCCTGGAGTGCGGGGTACGGGACTTTTAATTCACCCCTCCACTTT
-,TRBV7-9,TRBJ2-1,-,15,CASSSTYLSYNEQFF,TGTGCCAGCAGCTCGACATACCTCTCCTACAATGAGCAGTTCTTC
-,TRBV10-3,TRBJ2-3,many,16,CAISESLTQGSVTQYF,TGTGCCATCAGTGAGTCGCTTACCCAGGGATCAGTTACGCAGTATTTT
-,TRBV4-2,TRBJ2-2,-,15,CASSRLQGAVGELFF,TGTGCCAGCAGTCGCCTGCAGGGTGCGGTCGGGGAGCTGTTTTTT
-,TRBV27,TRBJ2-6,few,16,CASSSYRVSGANVLTF,TGTGCCAGCAGTTCGTACAGGGTTTCTGGGGCCAACGTCCTGACTTTC
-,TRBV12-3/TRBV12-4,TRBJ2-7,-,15,CASSLEEGISYEQYF,TGTGCCAGCAGTTTAGAGGAGGGGATCTCCTACGAGCAGTACTTC
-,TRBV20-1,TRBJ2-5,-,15,CSAYPFRVQRETQYF,TGCAGTGCTTACCCCTTCAGGGTCCAACGGGAGACCCAGTACTTC
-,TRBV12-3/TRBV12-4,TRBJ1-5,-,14,CASSFSLANQPQHF,TGTGCCAGCAGTTTTAGCCTTGCTAATCAGCCCCAGCATTTT